The 9 T cell receptor beta chains below were found in one sample sequenced in a study of response to subunit inactivated influenza vaccine. TCRdb analysed the RT-PCR reads with MiXCR anew, one entry per CDR3 protein. The profile covers approximately 500,000 distinct CDR3 sequences, with about 15% appearing a single time and 11% taken by the ten largest. Source: PBMCs from blood, taken 11 to 12 days after vaccination. The receptors were sampled from a man in his forties or fifties who received an inactivated influenza vaccine.

J is TRBJ2-7 and V is TRBV28; D is unclear. The CDR3 length is 16 residues. Per the germline V gene, CDR1 is MDHEN and CDR2 is SYDVKM. The ends were cut back, 1 base at V and 5 bases at J, with 18 bases in the middle. The CDR3, as DNA: TGTGCCAGCAGTTTATCCGGCCACCGCGTGTCCCACGAGCAGTACTTC. Translation: CASSLSGHRVSHEQYF.

This clonotype was counted a few times. This chain connects TRBV4-3 to TRBJ1-4; D call uncertain. Germline lookup yields CDR1 LGHNA and CDR2 YSLEER. The CDR3 is made up of 16 amino acids. Trimming took off 1 base at V and 2 bases at J, with 11 bases between the two ends. The DNA for the CDR3 is TGCGCCAGCAGCCAAGGCCTCACTGGGACTAATGAAAAACTGTTTTTT. The encoded protein is CASSQGLTGTNEKLFF.

The gene calls are TRBV7-9 and TRBJ1-4; 7 bases fit TRBD1. CDR3 length: 14 amino acids. The V gene end was trimmed by 4 bases and the J gene end by 5 bases; junction bases not matched to a gene: 4. Germline V gene sequence: CDR1 SEHNR, CDR2 FQNEAQ (reference sequence). The CDR3 DNA reads TGTGCCAGCAGCTCCGGGACAGTCAATGAAAAACTGTTTTTT. The encoded protein is CASSSGTVNEKLFF.

The rearrangement joins TRBV3-1 to TRBJ2-1; unclear D gene. The CDR3 sequence is 16 residues long. The germline V and J ends were trimmed by 1 base and 4 bases, with 14 bases remaining between them. The germline V gene encodes CDR1 LGHDT and CDR2 YNNKEL (reference sequence). The CDR3 DNA is TGTGCCAGCAGCCAAGCCGTAGCAGACTTATACAATGAGCAGTTCTTC. Translation: CASSQAVADLYNEQFF.

This clonotype was detected only a few times. The rearrangement links TRBV7-2 to TRBJ1-2; D is ambiguous. Germline loops: CDR1 SGHTA, CDR2 FQGNSA. The CDR3 is 13 residues long. V was clipped by 5 bases and J by 8 bases, with 15 bases between them. This CDR3 is CASSPGQLEGYTF. In DNA form, the CDR3 reads TGTGCCAGCAGCCCCGGGCAGTTGGAGGGCTACACCTTC.

In this sample, this clonotype turned up a few times. CDR3 nucleotides: TGTGCCAGCAGCTTATACGGGAGAAACACCGGGGAGCTGTTTTTT. Encoded protein: CASSLYGRNTGELFF. The chain couples TRBV7-2 to TRBJ2-2, with D perhaps TRBD2 (6 bases). There are 15 residues in the CDR3. Germline V CDR1 and CDR2: SGHTA, FQGNSA. Between the trimmed V and J ends, which lost 2 bases and 2 bases, there was a span of 9 bases.

This clonotype was counted between two and nine times. The chain uses TRBV28 and TRBJ2-7; possibly TRBD1 for D (6 bases). Deletions cut 6 bases from V and 5 bases from J, with 20 bases between. The CDR3 totals 15 residues. From germline, CDR1 is MDHEN and CDR2 SYDVKM. CDR3 loop: CASSPAGTPFHEQYF. CDR3 nucleotide sequence: TGTGCCAGCAGCCCCGCCGGGACACCCTTTCACGAGCAGTACTTC.

V gene TRBV15 combines with J gene TRBJ2-2, with D possibly matching TRBD1 (6 bases). CDR3 length: 15 residues. The V end lost 0 bases, the J end lost 4 bases, and 9 bases lay between the germline ends. Looked up from germline, CDR1 is LNHNV and CDR2 is YYDKDF (reference sequence). CDR3: CATSRDRGSTGELFF. The CDR3 DNA follows: TGTGCCACCAGCAGAGACAGGGGATCCACCGGGGAGCTGTTTTTT.

The V gene is TRBV20-1, the J gene TRBJ2-1; TRBD2 matches 9 bases. The length of the CDR3 is 15 residues. Losses at the gene ends were 5 bases for V and 0 bases for J; bases not matched to a gene: 5. CDR1 and CDR2 (germline): DFQATT, SNEGSKA (reference sequence). The CDR3 coding sequence is TGCAGTGCTGACCCGGGACTAGCCTCCTACAATGAGCAGTTCTTC. Its translation is CSADPGLASYNEQFF.